This entry is about one T cell receptor (beta chain). The antigen is not known. This specimen belongs to a study of shared clonotypes between healthy human individuals. Background on the study: Each donor's CD8 memory used one plate, CD8 naive two, each CD4 subset three. The study, taken as a whole, reports: Several donors had roughly 5.2% of their naive CD4 clonotypes in common.

There are 15 residues in the CDR3. Germline values: CDR1 MNHNY, CDR2 SVGAGI (reference sequence). Deletions cut 3 bases from V and 7 bases from J, with 19 bases between. Some clones are missing from TCRdb's copy, which holds only in-frame ones; the method was immunoSEQ multiplex PCR. The sample records about 120,000 clones, roughly 70% being singletons. Healthy and HIV-negative, the adult donors had no recent acute infections or vaccinations. Sequencing used memory CD8+ T cells sorted from blood. Subset defined: CD45RO+ cells pooled with CCR7-negative TemRA cells. This TCR derives from a young woman in good health. The chain recombines TRBV6-6 with TRBJ2-7; a possible D gene is TRBD1 (5 bases). Here the CDR3 DNA reads TGTGCCAGCAGTTATGGCAACAGGTTAAAGGGTGAGCAGTACTTC. Its protein product is CASSYGNRLKGEQYF.